This T cell receptor (beta chain) was recorded in a study of OX40 agonist ivuxolimab in advanced cancers. Overall study: Treatment of patients was with ivuxolimab, an agonistic anti-OX40 (CD134) antibody. Partial responses occurred in three patients (one hepatocellular carcinoma, two cutaneous melanoma). Patients receiving dose escalation had hepatocellular carcinoma, melanoma, renal cell or head and neck cancer. Past anti-PD-1, anti-PD-L1 or anti-CTLA-4 therapy was accepted, and 40% had received some.

The protocol was immunoSEQ multiplex PCR, while the TCRdb copy is restricted to in-frame clones and leaves out a portion. The table shows about 98,000 clones, with approximately 93% occurring only once. The CDR3 is 15 amino acids. In germline, CDR1 is MNHNY, CDR2 SVGAGI (reference sequence). Trimming at V came to 4 bases and at J to 7 bases, leaving 8 bases not matched to a gene. The clonotype comes from an adult with an advanced solid tumor such as melanoma, head and neck, liver or kidney cancer. The source was CD4+ or CD8+ T cells sorted from blood, collected in a trial of the OX40 agonist ivuxolimab. The V and J genes are TRBV6-6 and TRBJ1-3, with 9 bases lining up with TRBD1. The CDR3 sequence: CASSSGGQGRNTIYF. CDR3 coding DNA: TGTGCCAGCAGTTCAGGGGGACAGGGAAGGAACACCATATATTTT.